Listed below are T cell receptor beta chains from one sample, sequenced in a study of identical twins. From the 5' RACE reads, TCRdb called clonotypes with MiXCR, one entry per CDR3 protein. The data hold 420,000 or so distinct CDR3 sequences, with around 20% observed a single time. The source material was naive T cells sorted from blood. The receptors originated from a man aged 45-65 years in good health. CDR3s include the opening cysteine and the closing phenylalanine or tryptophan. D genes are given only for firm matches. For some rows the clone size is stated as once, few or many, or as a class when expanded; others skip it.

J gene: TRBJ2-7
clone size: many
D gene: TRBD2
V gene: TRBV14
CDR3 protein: CASSLSSGRFYEQYF
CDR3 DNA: TGTGCCAGCAGCCTTTCGAGCGGGAGGTTCTACGAGCAGTACTTC

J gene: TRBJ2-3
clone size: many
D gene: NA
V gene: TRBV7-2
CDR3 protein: CASSLAATSTDTQYF
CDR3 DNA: TGTGCCAGCAGCTTAGCGGCAACTAGCACAGATACGCAGTATTTT

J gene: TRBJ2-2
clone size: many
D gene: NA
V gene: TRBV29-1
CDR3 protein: CSVGTLGTGELFF
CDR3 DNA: TGCAGCGTTGGGACTCTGGGGACCGGGGAGCTGTTTTTT

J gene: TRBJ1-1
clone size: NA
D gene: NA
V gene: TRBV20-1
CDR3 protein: CSARDQGRANTEAFF
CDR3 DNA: TGCAGTGCTAGAGATCAGGGGCGAGCGAACACTGAAGCTTTCTTT

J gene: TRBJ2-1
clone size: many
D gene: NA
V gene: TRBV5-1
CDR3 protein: CASSLGSSSNEQFF
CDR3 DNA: TGCGCCAGCAGCTTGGGCAGCAGTAGCAATGAGCAGTTCTTC

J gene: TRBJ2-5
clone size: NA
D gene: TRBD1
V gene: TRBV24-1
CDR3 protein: CATSDFGTEETQYF
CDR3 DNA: TGTGCCACCAGTGATTTTGGGACAGAAGAGACCCAGTACTTC

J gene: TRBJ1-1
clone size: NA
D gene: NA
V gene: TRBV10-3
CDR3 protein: CAIRSGSTEAFF
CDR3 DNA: TGTGCCATCAGGTCAGGGTCCACTGAAGCTTTCTTT

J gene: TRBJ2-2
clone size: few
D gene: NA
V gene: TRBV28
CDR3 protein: CASSMTRGTGELFF
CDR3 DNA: TGTGCCAGCAGTATGACCAGGGGAACCGGGGAGCTGTTTTTT

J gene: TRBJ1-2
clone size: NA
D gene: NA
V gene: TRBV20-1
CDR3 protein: CSADGQPNYGYTF
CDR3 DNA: TGCAGTGCTGATGGACAGCCTAACTATGGCTACACCTTC

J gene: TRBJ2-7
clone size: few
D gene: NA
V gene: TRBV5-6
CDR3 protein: CASTKTGTSYEQYF
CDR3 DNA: TGTGCCAGCACCAAAACAGGGACCTCCTACGAGCAGTACTTC

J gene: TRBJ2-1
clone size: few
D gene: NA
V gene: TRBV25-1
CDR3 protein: CASSEYWGQFF
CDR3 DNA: TGTGCCAGCAGTGAATATTGGGGGCAGTTCTTC

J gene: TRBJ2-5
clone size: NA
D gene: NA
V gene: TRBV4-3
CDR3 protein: CASSQDSSGSLETQYF
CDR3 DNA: TGCGCCAGCAGCCAAGACAGTAGCGGTTCTTTAGAGACCCAGTACTTC

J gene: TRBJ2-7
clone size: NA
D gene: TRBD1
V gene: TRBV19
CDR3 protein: CASSTRTGASLQQYF
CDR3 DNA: TGTGCCAGTAGTACCCGGACAGGGGCCTCCTTACAGCAGTACTTC

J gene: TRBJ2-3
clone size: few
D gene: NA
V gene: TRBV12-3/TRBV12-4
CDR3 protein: CASSMYRDSTDTQYF
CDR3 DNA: TGTGCCAGCAGTATGTACAGGGATAGCACAGATACGCAGTATTTT

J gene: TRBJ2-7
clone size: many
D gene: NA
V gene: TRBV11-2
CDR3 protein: CASSLAPSYEQYF
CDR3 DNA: TGTGCCAGCAGCTTAGCTCCTTCCTACGAGCAGTACTTC

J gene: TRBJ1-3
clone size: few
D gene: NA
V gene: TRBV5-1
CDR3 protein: CASSLEQISGNTIYF
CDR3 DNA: TGCGCCAGCAGCTTGGAACAGATCTCTGGAAACACCATATATTTT

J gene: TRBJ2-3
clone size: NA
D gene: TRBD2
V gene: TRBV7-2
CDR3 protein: CASSFPGLAGGDTQYF
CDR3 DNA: TGTGCCAGCAGCTTCCCGGGACTAGCGGGGGGAGATACGCAGTATTTT

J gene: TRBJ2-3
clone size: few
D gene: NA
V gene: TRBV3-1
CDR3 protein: CASSQLRGRSTDTQYF
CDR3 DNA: TGTGCCAGCAGCCAATTGCGCGGCCGAAGCACAGATACGCAGTATTTT

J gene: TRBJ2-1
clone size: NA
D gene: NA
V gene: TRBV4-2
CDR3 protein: CASSQDKGGYNEQFF
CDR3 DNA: TGTGCCAGCAGCCAAGATAAGGGGGGCTACAATGAGCAGTTCTTC

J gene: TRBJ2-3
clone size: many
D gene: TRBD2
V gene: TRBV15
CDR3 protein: CATSREPGLAYTDTQYF
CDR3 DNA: TGTGCCACCAGCAGAGAACCGGGACTAGCCTACACAGATACGCAGTATTTT

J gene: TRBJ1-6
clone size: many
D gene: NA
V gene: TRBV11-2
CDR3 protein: CASSEPGRKNSPLHF
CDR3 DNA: TGTGCCAGCAGCGAGCCGGGACGGAAAAATTCACCCCTCCACTTT

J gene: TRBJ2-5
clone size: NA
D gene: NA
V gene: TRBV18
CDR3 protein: CASSPRFGGSGETQYF
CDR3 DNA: TGTGCCAGCTCACCACGCTTTGGGGGGTCCGGCGAGACCCAGTACTTC

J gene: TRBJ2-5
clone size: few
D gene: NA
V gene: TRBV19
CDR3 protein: CASSMGLTTGETQYF
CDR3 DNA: TGTGCCAGTAGTATGGGACTGACCACAGGAGAGACCCAGTACTTC

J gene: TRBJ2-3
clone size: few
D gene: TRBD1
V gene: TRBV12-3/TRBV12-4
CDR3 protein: CASRTGTAQDTQYF
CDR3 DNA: TGTGCCAGCAGGACCGGGACAGCGCAAGATACGCAGTATTTT

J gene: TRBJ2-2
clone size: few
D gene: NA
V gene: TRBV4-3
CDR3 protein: CASSQEGATNTGELFF
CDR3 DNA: TGCGCCAGCAGCCAAGAAGGGGCTACTAACACCGGGGAGCTGTTTTTT

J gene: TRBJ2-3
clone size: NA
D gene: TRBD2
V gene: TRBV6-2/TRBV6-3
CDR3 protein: CASSYSSTRGDYTQYF
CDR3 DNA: TGTGCCAGCAGTTACTCGAGTACCCGGGGGGATTATACGCAGTATTTT

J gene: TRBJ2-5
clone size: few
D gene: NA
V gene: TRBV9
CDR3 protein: CASSVAQGETQYF
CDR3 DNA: TGTGCCAGCAGCGTAGCTCAGGGAGAGACCCAGTACTTC

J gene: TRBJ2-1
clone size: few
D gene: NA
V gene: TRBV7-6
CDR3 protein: CASSDRRGPFGEQFF
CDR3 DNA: TGTGCCAGCAGCGACCGTCGCGGACCTTTCGGTGAGCAGTTCTTC

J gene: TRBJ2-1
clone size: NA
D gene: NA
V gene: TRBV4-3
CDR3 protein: CASSQQTDAEQFF
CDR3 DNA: TGCGCCAGCAGCCAACAAACCGACGCTGAGCAGTTCTTC

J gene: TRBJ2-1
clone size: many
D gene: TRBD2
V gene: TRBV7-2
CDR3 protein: CASSLAFIGRGNNEQFF
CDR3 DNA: TGTGCCAGCAGCTTAGCGTTTATCGGGAGGGGTAACAATGAGCAGTTCTTC

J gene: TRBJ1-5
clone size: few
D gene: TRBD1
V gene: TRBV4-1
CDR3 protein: CASSLTGTGGNNQPQHF
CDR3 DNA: TGCGCCAGCAGCCTTACCGGGACAGGGGGCAACAATCAGCCCCAGCATTTT

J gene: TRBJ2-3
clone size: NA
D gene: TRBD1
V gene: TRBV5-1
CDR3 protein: CASSLGQGAPDTQYF
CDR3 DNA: TGCGCCAGCAGCTTGGGACAGGGGGCTCCAGATACGCAGTATTTT

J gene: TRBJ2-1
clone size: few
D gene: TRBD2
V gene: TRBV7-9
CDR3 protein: CASSSGGADNEQFF
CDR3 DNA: TGTGCCAGCAGCTCCGGGGGGGCCGACAATGAGCAGTTCTTC

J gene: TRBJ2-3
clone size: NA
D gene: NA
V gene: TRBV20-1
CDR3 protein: CSASERRKITDTQYF
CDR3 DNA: TGCAGTGCTTCCGAGCGCCGTAAGATTACAGATACGCAGTATTTT

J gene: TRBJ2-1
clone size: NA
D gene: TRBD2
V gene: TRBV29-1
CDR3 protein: CSGLSSGRAREQFF
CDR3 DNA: TGCAGCGGTCTTTCTAGCGGGAGGGCCAGGGAGCAGTTCTTC

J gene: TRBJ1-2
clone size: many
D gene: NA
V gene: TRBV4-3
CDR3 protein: CASSQDPTGYGYTF
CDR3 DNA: TGCGCCAGCAGCCAAGACCCAACAGGCTATGGCTACACCTTC

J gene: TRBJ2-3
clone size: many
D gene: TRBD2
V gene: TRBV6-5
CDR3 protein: CASSSDRAGGPSDTQYF
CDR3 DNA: TGTGCCAGCAGTTCCGATCGAGCGGGGGGGCCATCAGATACGCAGTATTTT

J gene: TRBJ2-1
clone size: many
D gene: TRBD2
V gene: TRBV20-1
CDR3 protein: CSARRSGGANEQFF
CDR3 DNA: TGCAGTGCTAGACGTAGCGGGGGGGCGAATGAGCAGTTCTTC

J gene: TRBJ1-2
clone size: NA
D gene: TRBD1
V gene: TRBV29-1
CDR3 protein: CSARPGQGDPGYTF
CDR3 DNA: TGCAGCGCCCGACCGGGACAGGGGGATCCTGGCTACACCTTC

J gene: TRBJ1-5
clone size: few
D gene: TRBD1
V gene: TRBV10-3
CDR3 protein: CAISESNRGGNHPQHF
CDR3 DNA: TGTGCCATCAGTGAGTCAAACAGGGGCGGTAATCACCCCCAGCATTTT

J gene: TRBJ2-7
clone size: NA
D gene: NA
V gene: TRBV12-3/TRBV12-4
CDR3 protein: CASSWGGGRGYEQYF
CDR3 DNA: TGTGCCAGCTCCTGGGGAGGGGGCAGGGGGTACGAGCAGTACTTC

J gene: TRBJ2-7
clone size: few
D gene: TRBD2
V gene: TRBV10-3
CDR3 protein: CAISAPGLAYSEQYF
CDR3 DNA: TGTGCCATCAGTGCCCCGGGACTAGCATATTCCGAGCAGTACTTC

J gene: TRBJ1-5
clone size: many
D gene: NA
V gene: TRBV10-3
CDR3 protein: CAISETRSVGNNQPQHF
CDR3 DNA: TGTGCCATCAGTGAGACAAGGTCAGTGGGCAACAATCAGCCCCAGCATTTT

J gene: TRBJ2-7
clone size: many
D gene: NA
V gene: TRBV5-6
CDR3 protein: CASSLYPGAAYEQYF
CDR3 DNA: TGTGCCAGCAGCTTGTATCCGGGAGCCGCCTACGAGCAGTACTTC

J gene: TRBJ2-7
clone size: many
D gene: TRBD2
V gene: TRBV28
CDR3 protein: CASSSPGLAGTYEQYF
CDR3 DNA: TGTGCCAGCAGTTCCCCGGGACTAGCGGGAACCTACGAGCAGTACTTC

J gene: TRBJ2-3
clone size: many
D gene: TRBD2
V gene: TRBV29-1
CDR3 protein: CSVGLAEPSTDTQYF
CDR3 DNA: TGCAGCGTCGGCCTAGCGGAGCCTAGCACAGATACGCAGTATTTT

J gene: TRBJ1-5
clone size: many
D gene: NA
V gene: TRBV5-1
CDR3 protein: CASRFASNQPQHF
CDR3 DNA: TGCGCCAGCAGGTTTGCTAGCAATCAGCCCCAGCATTTT

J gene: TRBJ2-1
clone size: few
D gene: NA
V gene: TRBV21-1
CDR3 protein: CASSRGLSFLLTSYNEQFF
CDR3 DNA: TGTGCCAGCAGCCGAGGACTCTCTTTCCTTTTAACCTCCTACAATGAGCAGTTCTTC